This T cell receptor beta chain is from a study of T cells in localized non-small cell lung cancer. Study-level findings and limits: Uninvolved neighboring lung showed the greatest T cell clonality, exceeding tumor. A median about 50 of the top 100 tumor clones appeared in adjacent lung. Sequencing covered just one tumor region, so heterogeneity cannot be ruled out.

The V end lost 0 bases, the J end lost 1 base, and 4 bases lay between the germline ends. The CDR3 covers 14 residues. CDR1 is SGHTA and CDR2 is FQGNSA in the germline V gene. TCRdb's copy holds only in-frame clones and misses some; the assay was immunoSEQ multiplex PCR. The profile shows about 33,000 clones, roughly nine tenths of them singletons. This clone was observed a few times. The antigen is unknown. This specimen consisted of PBMCs, obtained before any cancer treatment. The receptor was isolated from a man aged 40 to 69 with stage II lung adenocarcinoma. The rearrangement uses TRBV7-2 and TRBJ2-4; D unclear. In DNA, the CDR3 is TGTGCCAGCAGCTTAGCCAACGCCAAAAACATTCAGTACTTC. The encoded protein is CASSLANAKNIQYF.